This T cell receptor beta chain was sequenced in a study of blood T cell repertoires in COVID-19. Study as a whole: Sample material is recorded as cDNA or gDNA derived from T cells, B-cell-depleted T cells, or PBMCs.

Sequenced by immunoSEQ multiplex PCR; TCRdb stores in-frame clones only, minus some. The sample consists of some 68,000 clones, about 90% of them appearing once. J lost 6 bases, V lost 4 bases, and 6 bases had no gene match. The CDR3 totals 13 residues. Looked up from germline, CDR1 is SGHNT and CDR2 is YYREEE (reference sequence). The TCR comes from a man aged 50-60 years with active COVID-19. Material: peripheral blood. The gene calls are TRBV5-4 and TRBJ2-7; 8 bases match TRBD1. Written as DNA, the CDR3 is TGTGCCAGCAGCGTCGACAGGGGCACCGAGCAGTACTTC. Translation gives CASSVDRGTEQYF.